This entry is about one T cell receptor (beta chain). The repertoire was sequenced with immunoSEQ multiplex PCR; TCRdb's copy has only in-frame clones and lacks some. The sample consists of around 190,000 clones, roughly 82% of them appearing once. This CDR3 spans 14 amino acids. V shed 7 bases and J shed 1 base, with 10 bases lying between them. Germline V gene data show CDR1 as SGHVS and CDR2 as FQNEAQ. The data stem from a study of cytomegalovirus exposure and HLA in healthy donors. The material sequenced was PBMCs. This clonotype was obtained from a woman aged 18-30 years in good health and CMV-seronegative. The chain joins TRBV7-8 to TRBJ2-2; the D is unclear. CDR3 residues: CASTRDGNTGELFF. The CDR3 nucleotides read TGTGCCAGCACCCGCGATGGGAACACCGGGGAGCTGTTTTTT.